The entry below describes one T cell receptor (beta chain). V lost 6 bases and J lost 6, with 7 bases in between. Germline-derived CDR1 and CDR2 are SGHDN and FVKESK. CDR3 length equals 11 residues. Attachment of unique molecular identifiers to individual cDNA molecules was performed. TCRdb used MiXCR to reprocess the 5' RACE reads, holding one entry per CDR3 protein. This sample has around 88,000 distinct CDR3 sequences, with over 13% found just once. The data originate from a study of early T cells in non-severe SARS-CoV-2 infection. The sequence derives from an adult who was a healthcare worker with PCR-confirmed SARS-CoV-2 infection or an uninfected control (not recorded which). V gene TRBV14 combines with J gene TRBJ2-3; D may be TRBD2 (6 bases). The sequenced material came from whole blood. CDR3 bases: TGTGCCAGCAGTCGGGGGGATACGCAGTATTTT. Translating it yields CASSRGDTQYF.